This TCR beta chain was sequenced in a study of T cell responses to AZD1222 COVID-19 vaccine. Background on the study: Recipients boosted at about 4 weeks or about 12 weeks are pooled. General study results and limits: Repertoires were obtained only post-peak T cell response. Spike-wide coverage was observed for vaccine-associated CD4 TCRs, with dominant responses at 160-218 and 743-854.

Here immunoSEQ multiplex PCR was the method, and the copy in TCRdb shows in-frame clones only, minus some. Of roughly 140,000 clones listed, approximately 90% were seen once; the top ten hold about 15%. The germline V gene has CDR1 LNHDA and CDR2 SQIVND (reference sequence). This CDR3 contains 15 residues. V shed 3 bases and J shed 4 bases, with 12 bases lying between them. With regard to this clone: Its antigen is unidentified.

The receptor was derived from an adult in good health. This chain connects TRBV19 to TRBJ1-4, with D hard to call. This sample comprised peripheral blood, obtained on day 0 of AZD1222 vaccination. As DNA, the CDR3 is TGTGCCAGTAGTATCATTGGCGAGTATAATGAAAAACTGTTTTTT. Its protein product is CASSIIGEYNEKLFF.